Listed here are 5 T cell receptor beta chains from one sample, sequenced in a study of persistence of HIV-infected CD4 T cells. Sequencing used immunoSEQ version 4 in survey mode. Using immunoSEQ multiplex PCR, the repertoire was profiled, and TCRdb retains in-frame clones only, with some absent. This table holds under 40,000 clones, roughly four fifths found once. An overlapping HIV-1 Gag peptide pool stimulated these cells at 0.75 to 1 ug/peptide/mL. CD40L-negative CD69-negative CD45RO-high memory CD4+ T cells were sorted as populations depleted of antigen-responding cells. No antigen has been identified for these receptors. The sequencing used CD4+ T cells sorted from PBMCs after 18-hour stimulation, collected from a patient who received antiretroviral therapy. Receptor source: an adult woman with HIV who was CMV-seropositive.

This clone appeared a few times. The chain joins TRBV24-1 to TRBJ2-2, with D possibly TRBD1 on 7 matching bases. Germline V gives CDR1 KGHDR, CDR2 SFDVKD. The CDR3 has 18 residues. With 5 bases removed from V and 0 bases from J, the gap between germline ends came to 18 bases. CDR3 in amino acids: CATSGTPGGFANTGELFF. In DNA, the CDR3 is TGTGCCACCAGTGGGACCCCAGGGGGGTTCGCGAACACCGGGGAGCTGTTTTTT.

CDR3 nucleotides: TGTGCCAGCTCACCATTCCTAGCGGGAGGCTACGAGCAGTACTTC. Translation: CASSPFLAGGYEQYF. The chain uses TRBV18 and TRBJ2-7; 11 bases fit TRBD2. The CDR3 extends over 15 amino acids. The germline gives CDR1 KGHSH, CDR2 LQKENI. J lost 3 bases, V lost 2 bases, and 3 bases had no gene match. Full variable domain (outside the CDR3, taken from reference TRBV18 and TRBJ2-7): NAGVMQNPRHLVRRRGQEARLRCSPMKGHSHVYWYRQLPEEGLKFMVYLQKENIIDESGMPKERFSAEFPKEGPSILRIQQVVRGDSAAYFCASSPFLAGGYEQYFGPGTRLTVT.

The CDR3 nucleotides are TGTGCCAGCAGCTTAAGACTAGCGGGGGGGCCTAGAACAGATACGCAGTATTTT. It encodes CASSLRLAGGPRTDTQYF. The rearrangement joins TRBV7-2 to TRBJ2-3; 14 bases are shared with TRBD2. CDR1 and CDR2 from the germline V gene are SGHTA and FQGNSA. The trim removed 2 bases at V and 3 bases at J, leaving 7 bases unmatched. CDR3 size: 18 residues.

This sequence joins TRBV7-8 and TRBJ1-2; no definite D call. Germline lookup yields CDR1 SGHVS and CDR2 FQNEAQ. The CDR3 loop spans 12 amino acids. V gave up 7 bases and J gave up 8 bases, with 14 bases separating them. The CDR3 DNA is TGTGCCAGCACCCCGACGGACTTCGGCTACACCTTC. This codes for CASTPTDFGYTF.

The chain recombines TRBV5-1 with TRBJ1-1, with D possibly TRBD1 on 6 matching bases. The V gene lost 4 bases and the J gene lost 1 base, with 14 bases spanning the gap. The CDR3 runs 15 residues. Germline V CDR1 and CDR2: SGHRS, YFSETQ. The CDR3 here is CASSRYGQKNTEAFF. DNA of the CDR3: TGCGCCAGCAGCCGCTACGGACAGAAGAACACTGAAGCTTTCTTT.